This T cell receptor beta chain derives from a study of OX40 agonist ivuxolimab in advanced cancers. On the study more broadly: Dose-escalation patients were diagnosed with hepatocellular carcinoma, melanoma, renal cell cancer or head and neck cancer.

Profiled with immunoSEQ multiplex PCR; TCRdb holds only in-frame clones, not every one. Found here are 91,000 or so clones, roughly 94% of them singletons; the top ten hold 0.15% to 0.2%. Trimming took off 0 bases at V and 5 bases at J, with 16 bases between the two ends. This CDR3 has 16 residues. CDR1 and CDR2 (germline): SGDLS, YYNGEE. This chain links TRBV9 with TRBJ2-3; D is perhaps TRBD2 (6 bases). The sample was CD4+ or CD8+ T cells sorted from blood, taken in a trial of the OX40 agonist ivuxolimab. The receptor was derived from an adult with an advanced solid tumor such as melanoma, head and neck, liver or kidney cancer. CDR3 protein: CASSVDFRRAGDTQYF. The CDR3 DNA reads TGTGCCAGCAGCGTAGACTTCCGGAGGGCCGGAGATACGCAGTATTTT.